The source of this T cell receptor (beta chain) is a study of OX40 agonist ivuxolimab in advanced cancers. Study-wide context: Dose-escalation subjects each had hepatocellular carcinoma, melanoma, renal cell or head and neck cancer. Earlier treatment with anti-PD-1, anti-PD-L1 or anti-CTLA-4 was permitted, and over 35% had received some. Study results and limitations: Circulating CD4+ and CD8+ T cells showed clonal expansion by week 6 at 0.1 to 3.0 mg/kg.

Germline assignment: CDR1 SQVTM and CDR2 ANQGSEA. CDR3 length: 13 residues. V was shortened by 3 bases and J by 1 base, with 9 bases between the two germline ends. Autoimmune disease history or systemic immunosuppression led to patient exclusion. Data came from immunoSEQ multiplex PCR; TCRdb stores just in-frame clones and leaves some out. This sample has 58,000 or so clones, with roughly 83% found just once. On this clone itself: Its antigen is currently unknown.

This specimen was CD4+ or CD8+ T cells sorted from blood, taken in a trial of the OX40 agonist ivuxolimab. The sequence was obtained from an adult with an advanced solid tumor such as melanoma, head and neck, liver or kidney cancer. The V gene is TRBV29-1, the J gene TRBJ1-1; tentatively, D is TRBD1 (6 bases). In DNA, the CDR3 is TGCAGCGTTGAGGAACAGGGGAACACTGAAGCTTTCTTT. It codes for CSVEEQGNTEAFF. Together with reference TRBV29-1 and TRBJ1-1, the CDR3 gives the full variable domain: SAVISQKPSRDICQRGTSLTIQCQVDSQVTMMFWYRQQPGQSLTLIATANQGSEATYESGFVIDKFPISRPNLTFSTLTVSNMSPEDSSIYLCSVEEQGNTEAFFGQGTRLTVV.